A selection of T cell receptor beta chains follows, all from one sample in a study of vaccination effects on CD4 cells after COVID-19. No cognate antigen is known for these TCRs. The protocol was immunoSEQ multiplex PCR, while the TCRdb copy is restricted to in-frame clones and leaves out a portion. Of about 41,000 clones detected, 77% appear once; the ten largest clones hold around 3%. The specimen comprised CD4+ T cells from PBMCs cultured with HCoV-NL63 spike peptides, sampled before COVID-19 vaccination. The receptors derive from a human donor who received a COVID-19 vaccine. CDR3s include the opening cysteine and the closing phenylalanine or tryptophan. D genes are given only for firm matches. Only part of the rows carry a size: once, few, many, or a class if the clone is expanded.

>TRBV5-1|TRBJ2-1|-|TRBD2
CASGMTWGGNEQFF
TGCGCCAGCGGCATGACGTGGGGGGGGAATGAGCAGTTCTTC
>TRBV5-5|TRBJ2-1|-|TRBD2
CASSFSGGANEQFF
TGTGCCAGCAGCTTTAGCGGGGGGGCCAATGAGCAGTTCTTC
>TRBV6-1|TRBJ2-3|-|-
CASSEAALLYTQYF
TGTGCCAGCAGTGAAGCGGCCCTTCTTTATACGCAGTATTTT
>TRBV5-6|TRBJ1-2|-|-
CASSLGRNYGYTF
TGTGCCAGCAGCCTCGGCCGGAACTATGGCTACACCTTC
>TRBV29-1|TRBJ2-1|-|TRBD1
CSAADRVGVNEQFF
TGCAGCGCCGCGGACAGGGTTGGGGTGAATGAGCAGTTCTTC
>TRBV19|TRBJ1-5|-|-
CASSLSVGGNQPQHF
TGTGCCAGTTCCCTGTCCGTGGGGGGCAATCAGCCCCAGCATTTT
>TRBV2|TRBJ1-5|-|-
CASSALLWDDSNQPQHF
TGTGCCAGCAGTGCGCTTTTGTGGGACGATAGCAATCAGCCCCAGCATTTT
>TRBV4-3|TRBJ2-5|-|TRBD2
CASSQGFGAGGPQTQYF
TGCGCCAGCAGCCAAGGGTTTGGAGCGGGGGGGCCACAGACCCAGTACTTC
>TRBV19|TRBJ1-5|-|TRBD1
CASSITGGGNQPQHF
TGTGCCAGTAGTATAACAGGGGGAGGCAATCAGCCCCAGCATTTT
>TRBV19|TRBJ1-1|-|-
CASSIGPGWNTEAFF
TGTGCCAGTAGTATAGGGCCAGGGTGGAACACTGAAGCTTTCTTT
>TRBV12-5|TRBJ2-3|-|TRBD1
CASGLPWTGALMSTDTQYF
TGTGCTAGTGGTTTGCCCTGGACAGGGGCCCTGATGAGCACAGATACGCAGTATTTT
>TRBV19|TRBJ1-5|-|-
CASSRGTGSNQPQHF
TGTGCCAGTAGTCGCGGGACTGGGAGCAATCAGCCCCAGCATTTT
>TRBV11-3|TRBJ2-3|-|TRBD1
CASSLEVFRTGDFTDTQYF
TGTGCCAGCAGCTTAGAGGTTTTCCGGACAGGGGATTTCACAGATACGCAGTATTTT
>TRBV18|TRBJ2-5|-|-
CASSREGGPRETQYF
TGTGCCAGCTCACGAGAGGGGGGGCCCAGAGAGACCCAGTACTTC
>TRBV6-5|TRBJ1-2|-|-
CASISTGRDNYGYTF
TGTGCCAGCATCTCAACAGGGAGGGATAACTATGGCTACACCTTC
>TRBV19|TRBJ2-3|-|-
CASSIGTGLGTDTQYF
TGTGCCAGTAGTATTGGGACTGGTTTAGGCACAGATACGCAGTATTTT
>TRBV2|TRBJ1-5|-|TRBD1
CASSVEGAGQPQHF
TGTGCCAGCAGTGTTGAGGGGGCAGGGCAGCCCCAGCATTTT
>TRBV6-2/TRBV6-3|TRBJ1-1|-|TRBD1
CASSRQGMTEAFF
TGTGCCAGCAGTCGACAGGGGATGACTGAAGCTTTCTTT
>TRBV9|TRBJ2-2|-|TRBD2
CASSVLSGTGELFF
TGTGCCAGCAGCGTCCTTAGCGGGACCGGGGAGCTGTTTTTT
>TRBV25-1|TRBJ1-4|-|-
CASSTSTDATNEKLFF
TGTGCCAGCAGCACTTCCACGGATGCAACTAATGAAAAACTGTTTTTT
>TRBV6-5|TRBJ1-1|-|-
CASSYSRAGEAFF
TGTGCCAGCAGTTACTCTAGGGCAGGGGAGGCTTTCTTT
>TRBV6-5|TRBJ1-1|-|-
CASSRGRNTEAFF
TGTGCCAGCAGCCGGGGACGGAACACTGAAGCTTTCTTT
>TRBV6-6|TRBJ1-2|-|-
CASSYSQGSYGYTF
TGTGCCAGCAGTTACTCGCAGGGCAGCTATGGCTACACCTTC
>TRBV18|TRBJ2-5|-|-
CASSLQVTQETQYF
TGTGCCAGCTCACTACAGGTAACCCAAGAGACCCAGTACTTC
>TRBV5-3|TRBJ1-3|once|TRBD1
CARSLVGQPDSGNTIYF
TGTGCCAGAAGCTTGGTGGGACAGCCTGACTCTGGAAACACCATATATTTT
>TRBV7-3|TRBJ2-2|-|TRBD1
CASSHGDRDMGELFF
TGTGCCAGCAGCCATGGGGACAGGGATATGGGGGAGCTGTTTTTT
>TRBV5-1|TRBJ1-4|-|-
CASSRSNEKLFF
TGCGCCAGCAGCCGCTCGAATGAAAAACTGTTTTTT
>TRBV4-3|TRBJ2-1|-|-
CASSQRQYNEQFF
TGCGCCAGCAGCCAGAGACAATACAATGAGCAGTTCTTC
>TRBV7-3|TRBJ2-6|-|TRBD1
CASSLTSETGGGGANVLTF
TGTGCCAGCAGCCTAACGAGCGAGACAGGGGGAGGGGGGGCCAACGTCCTGACTTTC
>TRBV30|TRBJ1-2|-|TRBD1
CAWSLAGGRGYGYTF
TGTGCCTGGAGTTTGGCAGGGGGCCGGGGCTATGGCTACACCTTC
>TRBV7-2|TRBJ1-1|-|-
CASSERGFTNTEAFF
TGTGCCAGCAGTGAACGGGGGTTTACGAACACTGAAGCTTTCTTT
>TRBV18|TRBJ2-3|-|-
CASSPYRARGPLTDTQYF
TGTGCCAGCTCACCCTACAGGGCCCGGGGTCCTCTCACAGATACGCAGTATTTT
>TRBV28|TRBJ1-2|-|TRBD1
CASTTGSRGPYGYTF
TGTGCCAGCACCACCGGATCCAGGGGGCCCTATGGCTACACCTTC
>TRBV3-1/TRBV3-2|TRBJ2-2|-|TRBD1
CASRPDRAGTGELFF
TGTGCCAGCAGACCGGACAGGGCAGGCACCGGGGAGCTGTTTTTT
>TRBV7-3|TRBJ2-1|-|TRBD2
CASSLTGTSGLNEQFF
TGTGCCAGCAGCTTAACTGGGACTAGCGGGCTCAATGAGCAGTTCTTC
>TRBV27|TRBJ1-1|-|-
CASSFLGMSTEAFF
TGTGCCAGCAGTTTTTTAGGGATGAGCACTGAAGCTTTCTTT
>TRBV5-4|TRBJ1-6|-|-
CASSLEPNSYNSPLHF
TGTGCCAGCAGCTTGGAACCGAACTCCTATAATTCACCCCTCCACTTT
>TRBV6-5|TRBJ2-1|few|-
CASRQQGDEQFF
TGTGCCAGCAGGCAACAGGGTGATGAGCAGTTCTTC
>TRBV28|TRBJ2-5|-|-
CASSFEPAYQETQYF
TGTGCCAGCAGTTTTGAGCCAGCCTACCAAGAGACCCAGTACTTC
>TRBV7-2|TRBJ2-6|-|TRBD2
CASSLKAGGSSGANVLTF
TGTGCCAGCAGCTTAAAAGCGGGGGGGAGCTCTGGGGCCAACGTCCTGACTTTC
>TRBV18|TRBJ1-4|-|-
CASSRGDDEKLFF
TGTGCCAGCTCCAGGGGAGACGATGAAAAACTGTTTTTT
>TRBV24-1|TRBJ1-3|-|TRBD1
CATSDDRQGAGNTIYF
TGTGCCACCAGTGACGATAGACAGGGGGCTGGAAACACCATATATTTT
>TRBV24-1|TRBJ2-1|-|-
CATEGRGPYNEQFF
TGTGCCACGGAGGGGAGGGGGCCCTACAATGAGCAGTTCTTC
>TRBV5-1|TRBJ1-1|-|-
CASSLRTGAEAFF
TGCGCCAGCAGCCTCAGGACTGGAGCTGAAGCTTTCTTT
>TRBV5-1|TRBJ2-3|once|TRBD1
CASSVRTGGPADTQYF
TGCGCCAGCAGCGTAAGGACAGGGGGCCCGGCAGATACGCAGTATTTT
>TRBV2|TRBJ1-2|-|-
CASRMGHPASYGYTF
TGTGCCAGCAGGATGGGACACCCAGCCTCCTATGGCTACACCTTC
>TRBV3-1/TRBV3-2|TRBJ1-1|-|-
CASRETPGTNTEAFF
TGTGCCAGCAGGGAAACCCCTGGGACTAACACTGAAGCTTTCTTT
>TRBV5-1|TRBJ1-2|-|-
CASSLVPDVNYGYTF
TGCGCCAGCAGCTTGGTACCAGACGTTAACTATGGCTACACCTTC
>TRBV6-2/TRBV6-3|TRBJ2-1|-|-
CASSYRLGERYSYNEQFF
TGTGCCAGCAGTTACCGCCTGGGGGAAAGGTATTCCTACAATGAGCAGTTCTTC
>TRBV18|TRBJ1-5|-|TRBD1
CASSLGQADNQPQHF
TGTGCCAGCTCACTGGGACAGGCTGACAATCAGCCCCAGCATTTT
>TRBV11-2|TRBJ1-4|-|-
CASSPAGTRVLFF
TGTGCCAGCAGCCCAGCGGGGACTCGGGTTCTGTTTTTT